These 17 T cell receptor beta chains came from one sample sequenced in a study of shared clonotypes between healthy human individuals. Only in-frame clones appear in the TCRdb table, and some are missing; sequencing was by immunoSEQ multiplex PCR. In the table there are hundreds of thousands of clones, roughly 77% of which are singletons. Material for sequencing was PBMCs. These receptors came from a woman in her thirties or forties in good health. Some clones in this sample may be carry-over from other donors' samples.

The rearrangement uses TRBV30 and TRBJ2-7; no clear D gene. The CDR3 is 14 residues long. Germline CDR1 is GTSNPN and CDR2 is SVGIG (reference sequence). The ends were cut back, 0 bases at V and 3 bases at J, with 12 bases in the middle. Here the CDR3 DNA reads TGTGCCTGGAGTGTACTCAGTATAGTCTACGAGCAGTACTTC. Translating it yields CAWSVLSIVYEQYF.

This clone appeared once. This likely stems from a read error, as it lies one base from a far larger clone. J is TRBJ1-3 and V is TRBV7-9, with D hard to call. Germline V gives CDR1 SEHNR, CDR2 FQNEAQ (reference sequence). The CDR3 length is 12 residues. CDR3 sequence: CASNSVVNTTYF. The CDR3 DNA sequence: TGTGCCAGCAACTCAGTAGTAAACACCACATATTTT.

This clone was seen more than once but under ten times. The J gene is TRBJ2-2, the V gene TRBV29-1, with TRBD1 matching over 7 bases. The junction had 8 bases not matched to a gene; V was cut back by 7 bases and J by 0 bases. CDR3 length: 15 amino acids. Germline loops: CDR1 SQVTM, CDR2 ANQGSEA. CDR3 in DNA: TGCAGCGCAATCAGGGGGTATTCGAACACCGGGGAGCTGTTTTTT. It translates to CSAIRGYSNTGELFF.

The chain employs TRBV4-2 and TRBJ2-7; D unresolved. Trimming stripped 0 bases from V and 1 base from J, with 10 bases between. The CDR3 consists of 15 residues. Germline V CDR1 and CDR2: LGHNA, YNFKEQ. The CDR3 coding sequence is TGTGCCAGCAGCCAAGAGGCAGTCCCTTCCTACGAGCAGTACTTC. Protein sequence: CASSQEAVPSYEQYF.

The rearrangement links TRBV6-1 to TRBJ2-1; 8 bases fit TRBD1. The V segment lost 4 bases and the J segment 5 bases; nucleotides outside the gene matches: 4. This CDR3 has 14 residues. Germline loops: CDR1 MNHNS, CDR2 SASEGT. Here the CDR3 DNA reads TGTGCCAGCAGTGTTACGGGACAGGACAATGAGCAGTTCTTC. This gives the protein CASSVTGQDNEQFF.

J is TRBJ2-2 and V is TRBV15, with 7 bases aligning to TRBD2. CDR3 length equals 16 residues. The J segment lost 0 bases and the V segment lost 1 base, leaving 2 bases of the junction unmatched. CDR1 LNHNV and CDR2 YYDKDF come from the germline V gene (reference sequence). The CDR3 protein is CATSRGGGANTGELFF. CDR3 bases: TGTGCCACCAGCAGAGGGGGAGGGGCGAACACCGGGGAGCTGTTTTTT. Drawing the rest from reference TRBV15 and TRBJ2-2, the complete variable domain is DAMVIQNPRYQVTQFGKPVTLSCSQTLNHNVMYWYQQKSSQAPKLLFHYYDKDFNNEADTPDNFQSRRPNTSFCFLDIRSPGLGDTAMYLCATSRGGGANTGELFFGEGSRLTVL.

Here the CDR3 DNA reads TGTGCCAGCAGGGGGGCGGGGGACTACAATGAGCAGTTCTTC. Amino acids: CASRGAGDYNEQFF. This rearrangement joins TRBV28 to TRBJ2-1; maybe TRBD2 (7 bases). The CDR3 is 14 amino acids. V lost 6 bases and J 3 bases, leaving 12 bases between the germline ends. Germline V gene lookup returns CDR1 MDHEN and CDR2 SYDVKM.

J is TRBJ1-5 and V is TRBV19; D might be TRBD1 (5 bases). This CDR3 has 15 residues. Germline CDR1 reads LNHDA; CDR2 reads SQIVND (reference sequence). V dropped 1 base and J dropped 0 bases, with 7 bases sitting between them. The CDR3 bases are TGTGCCAGTAGTATAGGGGACGGTAGCAATCAGCCCCAGCATTTT. Encoded protein: CASSIGDGSNQPQHF.

The rearrangement links TRBV13 to TRBJ2-7, with TRBD2 identical over 8 bases. CDR1 and CDR2 (germline): PRHDT, FYEKMQ (reference sequence). Unmatched junction bases numbered 5, after V lost 0 bases and J lost 7 bases. The CDR3 sequence is 14 residues long. The CDR3 coding sequence is TGTGCCAGCAGCTTAGGCGGGAGGGCGCGAGAGCAGTACTTC. It translates to CASSLGGRAREQYF.

The sample holds a few counts of this clone. This chain uses TRBV20-1 with TRBJ2-2, with D unresolved. Between the trimmed V and J ends, which lost 2 bases and 4 bases, there was a span of 2 bases. Germline CDR1 and CDR2: DFQATT and SNEGSKA (reference sequence). The CDR3 is 11 amino acids. The CDR3 nucleotides are TGCAGTGCTAGATCCACCGGGGAGCTGTTTTTT. This encodes CSARSTGELFF.

This chain uses TRBV2 with TRBJ2-1, with 10 bases lining up with TRBD1. V lost 7 bases to trimming and J lost 2 bases; unmatched junction nucleotides: 11. This CDR3 has 17 residues. Per the germline V gene, CDR1 is SNHLY and CDR2 is FYNNEI. The CDR3 loop is CASTEGQGFSPYNEQFF. The DNA for the CDR3 is TGTGCCAGCACCGAGGGACAGGGGTTTTCCCCCTACAATGAGCAGTTCTTC.

This clone showed up just a few times. This rearrangement joins TRBV2 to TRBJ1-4, with D uncertain. V was cut by 3 bases and J by 7 bases, with 12 bases left in between. The CDR3 is made up of 14 amino acids. Germline-derived CDR1 and CDR2 are SNHLY and FYNNEI. Here the CDR3 DNA reads TGTGCCAGCAGTGACCCCGGGGTGGGTGAAAAACTGTTTTTT. Amino acid sequence: CASSDPGVGEKLFF.

The chain recombines TRBV11-2 with TRBJ2-1; tentatively, D is TRBD1 or TRBD2 (5 bases each). The CDR3 sequence is 13 residues long. Trimming shortened V by 4 bases and J by 10 bases, and 14 bases separated the two germline ends. Germline values: CDR1 SGHAT, CDR2 FQNNGV. CDR3 nucleotides: TGTGCCAGCAGCTCCAATGATGGGACCGAGCAGTTCTTC. This sequence encodes CASSSNDGTEQFF. Filled out from reference TRBV11-2 and TRBJ2-1, the complete variable domain reads EAGVAQSPRYKIIEKRQSVAFWCNPISGHATLYWYQQILGQGPKLLIQFQNNGVVDDSQLPKDRFSAERLKGVDSTLKIQPAKLEDSAVYLCASSSNDGTEQFFGPGTRLTVL.

J is TRBJ1-3 and V is TRBV18; D uncertain. The V and J ends lost 0 bases and 4 bases respectively, with 10 bases between them. CDR3 size: 15 residues. Per the germline V gene, CDR1 is KGHSH and CDR2 is LQKENI. The CDR3 DNA reads as TGTGCCAGCTCACCACCCTCCATGGGAGGAAACACCATATATTTT. Amino acids: CASSPPSMGGNTIYF.

The chain has TRBV5-1 and TRBJ2-3; 7 bases are shared with TRBD1. The CDR3 runs 16 residues. Germline CDR1 and CDR2: SGHRS and YFSETQ. After removal of 5 bases from V and 4 bases from J, the junction contained 13 bases not matched to a gene. The chain's CDR3 is CASRQLGRQGADTQYF. Written as DNA, the CDR3 is TGCGCCAGCAGACAGTTAGGGAGACAGGGCGCAGATACGCAGTATTTT.

The chain uses TRBV28 and TRBJ1-5; unclear D gene. This CDR3 contains 14 residues. In germline, CDR1 is MDHEN, CDR2 SYDVKM. Trimming took 3 bases from V and 3 from J, leaving 9 bases between them. The CDR3 region has the DNA TGTGCCAGCAGTTTGGTTCAGGCCAATCAGCCCCAGCATTTT. Translated: CASSLVQANQPQHF.

This chain joins TRBV5-4 and TRBJ2-1; TRBD2 aligns across 11 bases. J lost 0 bases, V lost 0 bases, and 8 bases had no gene match. The germline CDR1 and CDR2 sequences are SGHNT and YYREEE (reference sequence). CDR3 length equals 19 residues. Here the CDR3 reads CASSLDGGLAGGSYNEQFF. The CDR3 DNA reads as TGTGCCAGCAGCTTGGATGGGGGGCTAGCGGGAGGCTCCTACAATGAGCAGTTCTTC.